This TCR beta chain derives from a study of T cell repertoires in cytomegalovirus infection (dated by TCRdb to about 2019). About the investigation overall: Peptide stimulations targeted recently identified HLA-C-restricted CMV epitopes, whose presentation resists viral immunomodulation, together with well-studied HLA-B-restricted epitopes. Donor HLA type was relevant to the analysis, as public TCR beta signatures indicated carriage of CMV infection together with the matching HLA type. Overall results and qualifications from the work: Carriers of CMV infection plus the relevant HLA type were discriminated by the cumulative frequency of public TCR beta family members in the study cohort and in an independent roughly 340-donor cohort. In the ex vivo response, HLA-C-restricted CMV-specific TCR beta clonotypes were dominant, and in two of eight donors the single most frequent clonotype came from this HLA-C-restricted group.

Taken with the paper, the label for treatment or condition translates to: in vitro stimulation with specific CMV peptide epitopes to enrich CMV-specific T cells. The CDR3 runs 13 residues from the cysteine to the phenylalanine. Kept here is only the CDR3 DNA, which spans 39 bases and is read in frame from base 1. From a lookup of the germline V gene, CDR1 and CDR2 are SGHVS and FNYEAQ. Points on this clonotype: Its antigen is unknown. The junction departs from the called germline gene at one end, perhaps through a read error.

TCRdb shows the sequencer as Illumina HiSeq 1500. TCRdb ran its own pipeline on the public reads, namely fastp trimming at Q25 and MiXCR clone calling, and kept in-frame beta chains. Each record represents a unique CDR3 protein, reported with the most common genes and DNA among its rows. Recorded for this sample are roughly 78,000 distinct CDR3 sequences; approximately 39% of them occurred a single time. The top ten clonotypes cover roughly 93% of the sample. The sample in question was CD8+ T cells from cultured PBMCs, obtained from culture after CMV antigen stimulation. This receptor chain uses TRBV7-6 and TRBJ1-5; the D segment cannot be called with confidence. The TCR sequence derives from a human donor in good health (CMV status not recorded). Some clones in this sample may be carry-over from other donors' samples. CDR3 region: CASSLDGNQPRHF. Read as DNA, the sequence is TGTGCCAGCAGCCTGGACGGGAATCAGCCCCGGCATTTT.